This is a list of T cell receptor beta chains from one sample in a study of technical replicates of blood from a few donors. Produced via immunoSEQ multiplex PCR; TCRdb's table is partial and in-frame only. Of around 79,000 clones in the sample, under 95% are singletons; the top ten hold under 0.3%. Sequencing input: T cells isolated from PBMCs. Receptors were obtained from a human donor in good health. CDR3s include the opening cysteine and the closing phenylalanine or tryptophan. The size field is filled for only some rows; it gives once, few, many or a size class.

V,size,CDR3
TRBV18,-,CASSRPTGDEQYF
TRBV5-1,-,CASSLLGTREETQYF
TRBV2,-,CASRMGISVDHEQFF
TRBV5-1,once,CASSLAGSTDTQYF
TRBV7-2,-,CASSRLAQETQYF
TRBV4-2,-,CASSPGGSGGEREQFF
TRBV18,-,CASSPDRGSLTEAFF
TRBV6-1,-,CASEFGNQPQHF
TRBV7-8,-,CASSQWGGENTEAFF
TRBV11-2,-,CASSPWTDTYEQYF
TRBV6-1,-,CASTGQVIYEQYF
TRBV6-1,-,CASSEGVNQPQHF
TRBV4-1,-,CASSQRLADNYEQYF
TRBV6-1,-,CASTAGGARTEAFF
TRBV7-9,-,CATPIRPGHNTGELFF
TRBV11-2,-,CASSLGAGGLLRNTIYF
TRBV21-1,-,CASSKGYSGNTIYF
TRBV5-1,-,CASSVLAGEQFF
TRBV27,-,CASSLGGGFYGYTF
TRBV27,-,CARPIAGYSTQETQYF